The entry that follows covers one T cell receptor beta chain sequence. The source of the sample is a study of T cell changes during pregnancy in multiple sclerosis. V lost 4 bases and J 4 bases, leaving 12 bases between the germline ends. Germline CDR1 reads LNHDA; CDR2 reads SQIVND (reference sequence). The CDR3 runs to 14 residues. The table came from immunoSEQ multiplex PCR; TCRdb's copy has only in-frame clones and leaves some out. The sample consists of about 50,000 clones, 91% of them appearing once. The origin of this receptor is a female donor with multiple sclerosis, enrolled in a pregnancy study. Specimen: CD8+ T cells from peripheral blood mononuclear cells, collected after pregnancy. This chain joins TRBV19 and TRBJ2-3, with D possibly TRBD2 on 6 matching bases. CDR3: CASSRRRGPDTQYF. CDR3 in DNA: TGTGCCAGTAGTAGACGGCGGGGACCAGATACGCAGTATTTT.